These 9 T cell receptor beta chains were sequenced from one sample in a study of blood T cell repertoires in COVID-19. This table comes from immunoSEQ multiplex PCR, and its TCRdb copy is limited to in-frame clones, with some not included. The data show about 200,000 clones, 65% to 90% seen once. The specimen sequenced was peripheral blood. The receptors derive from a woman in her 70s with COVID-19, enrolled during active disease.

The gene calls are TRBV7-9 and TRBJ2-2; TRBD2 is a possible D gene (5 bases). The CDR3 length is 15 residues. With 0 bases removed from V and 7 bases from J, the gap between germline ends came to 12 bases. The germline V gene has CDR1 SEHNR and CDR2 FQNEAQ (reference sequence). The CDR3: CASSLAIGVIGELFF. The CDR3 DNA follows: TGTGCCAGCAGCTTAGCGATCGGGGTTATCGGGGAGCTGTTTTTT.

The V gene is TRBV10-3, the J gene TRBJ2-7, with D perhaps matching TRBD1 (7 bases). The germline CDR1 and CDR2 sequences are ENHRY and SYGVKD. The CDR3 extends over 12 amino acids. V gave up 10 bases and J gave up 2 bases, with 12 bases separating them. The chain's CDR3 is CATGDSPYEQYF. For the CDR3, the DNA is TGTGCCACGGGGGACAGCCCCTACGAGCAGTACTTC.

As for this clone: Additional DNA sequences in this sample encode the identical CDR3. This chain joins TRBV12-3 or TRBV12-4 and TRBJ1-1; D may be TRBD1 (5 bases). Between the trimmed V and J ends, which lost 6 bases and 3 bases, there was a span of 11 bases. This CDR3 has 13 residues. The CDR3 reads CASSPRVYTEAFF. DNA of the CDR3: TGTGCCAGCAGCCCCAGGGTCTACACTGAAGCTTTCTTT.

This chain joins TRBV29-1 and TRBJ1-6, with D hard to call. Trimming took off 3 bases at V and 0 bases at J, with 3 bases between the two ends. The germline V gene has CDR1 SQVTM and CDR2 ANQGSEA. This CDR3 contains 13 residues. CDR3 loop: CSVDSSYNSPLHF. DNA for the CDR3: TGCAGCGTTGATAGCTCCTATAATTCACCCCTCCACTTT.

The DNA of the CDR3 is TGTGCCAGCAGCCGCGCCTGGGGGAGGACCTATAATTCACCCCTCCACTTT. This gives the protein CASSRAWGRTYNSPLHF. The chain joins TRBV3-1 (or the pseudogene TRBV3-2) to TRBJ1-6, with D perhaps TRBD1 (5 bases). This CDR3 spans 17 amino acids. CDR1 LGHDT and CDR2 YNNKEL come from the germline V gene (reference sequence). Trimming cost V 4 bases and J 2 bases, with 15 bases left between them.

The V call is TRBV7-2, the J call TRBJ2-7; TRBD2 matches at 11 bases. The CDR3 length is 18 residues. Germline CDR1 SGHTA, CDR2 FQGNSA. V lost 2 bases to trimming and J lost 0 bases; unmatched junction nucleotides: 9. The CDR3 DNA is TGTGCCAGCAGCTTACATAGCGGGGGGGCCGGGGTCTCCTACGAGCAGTACTTC. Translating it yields CASSLHSGGAGVSYEQYF. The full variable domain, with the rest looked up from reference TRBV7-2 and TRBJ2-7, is GAGVSQSPSNKVTEKGKDVELRCDPISGHTALYWYRQSLGQGLEFLIYFQGNSAPDKSGLPSDRFSAERTGGSVSTLTIQRTQQEDSAVYLCASSLHSGGAGVSYEQYFGPGTRLTVT.

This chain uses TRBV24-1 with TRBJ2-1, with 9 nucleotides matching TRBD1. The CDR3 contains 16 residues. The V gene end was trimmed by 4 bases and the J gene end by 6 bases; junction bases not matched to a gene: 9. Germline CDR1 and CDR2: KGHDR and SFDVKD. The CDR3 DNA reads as TGTGCCACCAGTGACCGCGGGGACAGGGTCGGCAATGAGCAGTTCTTC. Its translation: CATSDRGDRVGNEQFF.

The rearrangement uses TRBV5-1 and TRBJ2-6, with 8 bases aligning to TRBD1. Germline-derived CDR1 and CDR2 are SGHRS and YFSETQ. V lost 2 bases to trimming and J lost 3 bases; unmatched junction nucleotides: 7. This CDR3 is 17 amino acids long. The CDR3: CASSFGTGGGGANVLTF. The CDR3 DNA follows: TGCGCCAGCAGCTTTGGGACAGGTGGAGGTGGGGCCAACGTCCTGACTTTC. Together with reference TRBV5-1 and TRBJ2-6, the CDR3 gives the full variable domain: KAGVTQTPRYLIKTRGQQVTLSCSPISGHRSVSWYQQTPGQGLQFLFEYFSETQRNKGNFPGRFSGRQFSNSRSEMNVSTLELGDSALYLCASSFGTGGGGANVLTFGAGSRLTVL.

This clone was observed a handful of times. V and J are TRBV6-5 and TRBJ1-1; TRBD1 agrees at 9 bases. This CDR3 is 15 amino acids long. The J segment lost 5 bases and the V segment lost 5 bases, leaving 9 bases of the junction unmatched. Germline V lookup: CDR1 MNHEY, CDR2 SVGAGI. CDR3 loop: CASSRPTGGITEAFF. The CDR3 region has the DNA TGTGCCAGCAGTCGCCCGACAGGGGGGATAACTGAAGCTTTCTTT.